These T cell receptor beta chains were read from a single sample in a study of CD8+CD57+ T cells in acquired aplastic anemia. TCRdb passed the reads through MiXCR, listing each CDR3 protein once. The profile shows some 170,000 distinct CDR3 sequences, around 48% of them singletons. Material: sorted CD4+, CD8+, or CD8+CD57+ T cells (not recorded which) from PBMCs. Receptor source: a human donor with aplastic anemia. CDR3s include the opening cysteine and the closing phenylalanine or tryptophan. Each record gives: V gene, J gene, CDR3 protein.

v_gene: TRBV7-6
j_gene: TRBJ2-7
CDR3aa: CASSLGGAGEQYF

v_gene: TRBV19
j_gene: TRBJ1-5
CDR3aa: CATGARGAAQPQHF

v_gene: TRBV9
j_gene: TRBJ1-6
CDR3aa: CASSPNVGGSYNSPLHF

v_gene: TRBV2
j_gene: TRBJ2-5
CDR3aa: CASRPGQGETQYF

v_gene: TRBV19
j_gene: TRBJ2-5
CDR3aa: CASSRVVSKETQYF

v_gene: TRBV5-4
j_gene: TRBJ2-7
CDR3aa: CASSLYRVDDEQYF

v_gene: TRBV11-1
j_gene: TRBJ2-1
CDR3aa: CASSLLRSSYNEQFF

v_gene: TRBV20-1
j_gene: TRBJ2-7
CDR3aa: CSAPRTGGGSEQYF

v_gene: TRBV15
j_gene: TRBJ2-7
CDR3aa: CATEDRALSYEQYF

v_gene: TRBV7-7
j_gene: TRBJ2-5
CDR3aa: CASGLETQYF

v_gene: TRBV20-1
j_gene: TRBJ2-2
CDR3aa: CSAPLAHRGTGELFF

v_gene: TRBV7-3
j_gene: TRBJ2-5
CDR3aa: CASSPDRLQETQYF

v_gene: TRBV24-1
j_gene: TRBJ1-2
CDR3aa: CATSDSGGDYTF

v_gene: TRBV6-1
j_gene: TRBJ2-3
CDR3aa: CASSDGLARGTDTQYF

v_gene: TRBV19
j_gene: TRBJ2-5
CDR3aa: CASSIDGAVQETQYF

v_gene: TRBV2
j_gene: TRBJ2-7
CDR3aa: CASKLKDGRSAEQYF

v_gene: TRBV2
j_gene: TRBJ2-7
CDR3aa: CASSAASFYEQYF

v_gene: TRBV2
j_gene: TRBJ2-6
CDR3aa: CASSVDGGSGANVLTF

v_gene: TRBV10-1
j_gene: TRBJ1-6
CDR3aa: CASMVSDNSPLHF

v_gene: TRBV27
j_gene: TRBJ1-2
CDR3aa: CASSLRQGSYGYTF

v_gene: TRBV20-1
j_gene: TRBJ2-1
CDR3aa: CSTRLAAYNEQFF

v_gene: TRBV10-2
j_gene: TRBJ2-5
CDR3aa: CASTWARGETQYF

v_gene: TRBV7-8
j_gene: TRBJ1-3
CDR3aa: CASSPDTGSGNTIYF

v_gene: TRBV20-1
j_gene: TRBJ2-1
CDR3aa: CSARNLAGLNEQFF

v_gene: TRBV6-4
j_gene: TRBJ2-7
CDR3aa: CASSDSGGYEQYF

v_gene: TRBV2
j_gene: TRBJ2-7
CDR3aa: CASSARDRGRYEQYF

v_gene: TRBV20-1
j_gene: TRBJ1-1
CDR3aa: CSALRGPGTEAFF

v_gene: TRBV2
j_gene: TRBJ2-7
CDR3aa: CATRGGFYEQYF

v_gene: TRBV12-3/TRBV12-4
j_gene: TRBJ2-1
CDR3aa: CASSPSTRGFYNEQFF

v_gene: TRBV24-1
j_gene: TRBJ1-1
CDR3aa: CATSDFKEGTGKISAFF

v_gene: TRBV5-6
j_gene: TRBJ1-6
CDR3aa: CASSLRALLGTPLHF

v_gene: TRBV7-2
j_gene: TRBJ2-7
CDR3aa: CASSDQLAGTYEQYF

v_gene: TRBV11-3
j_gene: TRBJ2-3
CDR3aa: CASSLGGGSRDTQYF

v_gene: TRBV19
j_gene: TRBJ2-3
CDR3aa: CASSGRTSATYTQYF